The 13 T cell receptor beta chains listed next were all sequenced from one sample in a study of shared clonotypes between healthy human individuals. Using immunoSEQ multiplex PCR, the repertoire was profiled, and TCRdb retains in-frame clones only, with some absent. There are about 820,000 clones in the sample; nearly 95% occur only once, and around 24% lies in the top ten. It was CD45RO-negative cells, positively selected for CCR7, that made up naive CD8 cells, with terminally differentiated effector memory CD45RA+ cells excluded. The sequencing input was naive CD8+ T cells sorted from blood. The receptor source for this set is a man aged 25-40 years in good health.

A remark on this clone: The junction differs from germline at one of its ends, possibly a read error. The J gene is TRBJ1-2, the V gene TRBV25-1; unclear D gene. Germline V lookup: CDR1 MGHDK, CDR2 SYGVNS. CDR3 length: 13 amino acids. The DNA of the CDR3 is TGTGCCAGCAGTGAATGGAGTTGGGTCCCCAAGGCTTTC. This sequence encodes CASSEWSWVPKAF.

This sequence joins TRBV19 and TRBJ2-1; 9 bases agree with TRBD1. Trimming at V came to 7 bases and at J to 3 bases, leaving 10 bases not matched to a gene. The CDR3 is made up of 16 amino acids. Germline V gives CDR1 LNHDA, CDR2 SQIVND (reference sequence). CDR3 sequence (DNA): TGTGCCAGTACCACCGTGGGGACAGGGATCTACAATGAGCAGTTCTTC. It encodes CASTTVGTGIYNEQFF.

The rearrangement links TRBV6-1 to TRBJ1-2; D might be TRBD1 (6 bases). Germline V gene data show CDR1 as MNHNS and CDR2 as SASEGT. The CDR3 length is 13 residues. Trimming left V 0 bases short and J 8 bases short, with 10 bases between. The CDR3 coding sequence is TGTGCCAGCAGTGAAGCGGGGGCAGGGGGCTACACCTTC. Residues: CASSEAGAGGYTF.

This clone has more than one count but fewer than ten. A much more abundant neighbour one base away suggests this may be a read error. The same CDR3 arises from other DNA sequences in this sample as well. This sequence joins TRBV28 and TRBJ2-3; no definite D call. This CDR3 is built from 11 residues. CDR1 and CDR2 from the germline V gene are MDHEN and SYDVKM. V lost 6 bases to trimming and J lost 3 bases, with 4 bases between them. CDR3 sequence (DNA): TGTGCCAGCAGCTTTACAGATACGCAGTATTTT. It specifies CASSFTDTQYF.

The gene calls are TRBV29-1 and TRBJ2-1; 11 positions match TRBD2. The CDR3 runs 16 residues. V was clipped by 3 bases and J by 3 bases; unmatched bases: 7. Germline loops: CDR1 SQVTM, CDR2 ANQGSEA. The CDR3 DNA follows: TGCAGCGTTGATGGCTTCACTAGCGGGAGCTACAATGAGCAGTTCTTC. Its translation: CSVDGFTSGSYNEQFF.

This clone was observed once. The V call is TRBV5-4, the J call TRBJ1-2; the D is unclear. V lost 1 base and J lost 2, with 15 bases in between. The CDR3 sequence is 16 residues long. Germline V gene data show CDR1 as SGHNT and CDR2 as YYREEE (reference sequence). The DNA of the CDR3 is TGTGCCAGCAGCTTGCGAGACTCCTTCCGCAACTATGGCTACACCTTC. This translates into CASSLRDSFRNYGYTF. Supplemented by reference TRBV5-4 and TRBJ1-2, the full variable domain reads ETGVTQSPTHLIKTRGQQVTLRCSSQSGHNTVSWYQQALGQGPQFIFQYYREEENGRGNFPPRFSGLQFPNYSSELNVNALELDDSALYLCASSLRDSFRNYGYTFGSGTRLTVV.

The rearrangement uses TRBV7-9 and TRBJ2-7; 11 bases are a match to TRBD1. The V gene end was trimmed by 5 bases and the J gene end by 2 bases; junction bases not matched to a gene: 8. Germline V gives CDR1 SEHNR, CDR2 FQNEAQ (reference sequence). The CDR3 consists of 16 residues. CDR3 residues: CASSNPPGQGAYEQYF. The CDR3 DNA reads TGTGCCAGCAGCAATCCGCCGGGACAGGGGGCCTACGAGCAGTACTTC.

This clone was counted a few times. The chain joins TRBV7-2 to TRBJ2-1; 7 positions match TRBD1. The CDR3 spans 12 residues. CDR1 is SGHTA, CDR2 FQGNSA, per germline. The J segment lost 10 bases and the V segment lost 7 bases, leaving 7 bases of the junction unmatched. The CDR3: CASTSMTGEQFF. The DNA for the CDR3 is TGTGCCAGCACCAGTATGACAGGGGAGCAGTTCTTC.

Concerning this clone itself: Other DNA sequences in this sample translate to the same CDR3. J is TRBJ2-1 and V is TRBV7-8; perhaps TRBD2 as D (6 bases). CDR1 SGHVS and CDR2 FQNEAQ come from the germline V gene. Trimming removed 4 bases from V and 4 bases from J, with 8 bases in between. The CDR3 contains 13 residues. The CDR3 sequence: CASSSGGYNEQFF. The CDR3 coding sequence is TGTGCCAGCAGCTCCGGAGGGTACAATGAGCAGTTCTTC.

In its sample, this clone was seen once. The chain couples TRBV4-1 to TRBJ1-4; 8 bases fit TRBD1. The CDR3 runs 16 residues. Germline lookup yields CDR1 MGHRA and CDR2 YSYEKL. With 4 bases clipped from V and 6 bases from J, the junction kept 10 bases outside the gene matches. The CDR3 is CASSPTLTGEHEKLFF. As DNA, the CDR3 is TGCGCCAGCAGCCCTACACTGACAGGGGAGCATGAAAAACTGTTTTTT.

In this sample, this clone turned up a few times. The CDR3 DNA follows: TGTGCCAGCAGTGATGCGGGGGCGGCCTATGGCTACACCTTC. It translates to CASSDAGAAYGYTF. The J gene is TRBJ1-2, the V gene TRBV2; possibly TRBD1 for D (6 bases). Trimming stripped 3 bases from V and 4 bases from J, with 12 bases between. The CDR3 is made up of 14 amino acids. CDR1 SNHLY and CDR2 FYNNEI come from the germline V gene.

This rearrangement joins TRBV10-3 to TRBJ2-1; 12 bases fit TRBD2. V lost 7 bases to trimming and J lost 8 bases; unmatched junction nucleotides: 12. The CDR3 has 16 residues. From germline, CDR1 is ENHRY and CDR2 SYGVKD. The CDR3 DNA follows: TGTGCCATCACCGAACTAGCGGGAGGCCCATTGTATGAGCAGTTCTTC. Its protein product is CAITELAGGPLYEQFF.

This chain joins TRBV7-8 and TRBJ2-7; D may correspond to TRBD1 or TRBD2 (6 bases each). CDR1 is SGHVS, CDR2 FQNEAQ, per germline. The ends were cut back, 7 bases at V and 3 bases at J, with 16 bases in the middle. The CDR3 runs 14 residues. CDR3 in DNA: TGTGCCAGCAACCTCCGGGGGCCGCTCTACGAGCAGTACTTC. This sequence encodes CASNLRGPLYEQYF.